Following are 30 T cell receptor beta chains from one sample sequenced in a study of T cells in Graves' hyperthyroidism and ophthalmopathy. RNA transcripts provided the source from which TCR beta CDR3 regions were amplified. HTBI primers were the set used in a first-round RT-PCR of the TCR CDR3. A single record per CDR3 protein comes from TCRdb applying MiXCR to the multiplex PCR reads. Of around 620,000 distinct CDR3 sequences listed, about a sixth were seen once; the top ten hold around 4%. Sequenced: blood. The receptors stem from a woman aged 25 to 39 with Graves' hyperthyroidism.

This clonotype was counted many times. This sequence joins TRBV7-3 and TRBJ2-1; D may be TRBD2 (5 bases). Germline V gene lookup returns CDR1 SGHTA and CDR2 FQGTGA. The V end lost 2 bases, the J end lost 10 bases, and 9 bases lay between the germline ends. There are 12 residues in the CDR3. This CDR3 is CASSLLEGEQFF. The CDR3 coding sequence is TGTGCCAGCAGCTTACTAGAGGGCGAGCAGTTCTTC.

This rearrangement joins TRBV11-2 to TRBJ2-2; D possibly matches TRBD1 or TRBD2 (5 bases each). The CDR3 extends over 14 amino acids. Trimming left V 1 base short and J 5 bases short, with 8 bases between. Germline lookup yields CDR1 SGHAT and CDR2 FQNNGV. This CDR3 is CASSLVWGTGELFF. DNA for the CDR3: TGTGCCAGCAGCTTAGTATGGGGGACCGGGGAGCTGTTTTTT.

This clonotype has a count of ten or more. The V call is TRBV30, the J call TRBJ2-3, with D perhaps matching TRBD1 or TRBD2 (6 bases each). Germline CDR1 reads GTSNPN; CDR2 reads SVGIG (reference sequence). CDR3 length equals 14 residues. Trimming pared 0 bases from V and 6 bases from J, leaving 13 bases between. The CDR3, as DNA: TGTGCCTGGAGTGTAGGGGGGAGTGTCGATACGCAGTATTTT. This gives the protein CAWSVGGSVDTQYF.

This clonotype has ten or more counts. The chain employs TRBV29-1 and TRBJ2-3; the D is unclear. The CDR3 extends over 11 amino acids. Trimming took off 4 bases at V and 2 bases at J, with 4 bases between the two ends. CDR1 is SQVTM and CDR2 is ANQGSEA in the germline V gene. CDR3 DNA sequence: TGCAGCGTTGTACTCACAGATACGCAGTATTTT. It specifies CSVVLTDTQYF.

This clonotype is a singleton in its sample. Here the CDR3 DNA reads TGCGCCAGCAGCCAAGAAGTGCTCGGACAGCTAGATGAAAAACTGTTTTTT. Residues: CASSQEVLGQLDEKLFF. The rearrangement uses TRBV4-1 and TRBJ1-4; D is perhaps TRBD1 (6 bases). Trimming cost V 0 bases and J 6 bases, with 17 bases left between them. In germline, CDR1 is MGHRA, CDR2 YSYEKL. This CDR3 has 17 residues.

This clonotype came up many times. The chain recombines TRBV7-3 with TRBJ2-1; 7 bases fit TRBD1. Per germline, CDR1 SGHTA and CDR2 FQGTGA. V trimming: 4 bases; J trimming: 4 bases; junction bases outside the gene matches: 7. CDR3 length: 15 residues. The chain's CDR3 is CASSSDRDEYNEQFF. The CDR3 DNA reads as TGTGCCAGCAGCTCAGACAGGGACGAGTACAATGAGCAGTTCTTC.

This clonotype occurred many times. The CDR3 reads CASSTRQGANEAFF. The CDR3 DNA reads as TGTGCCAGCAGTACCCGACAGGGGGCTAATGAAGCTTTCTTT. The rearrangement links TRBV6-2 or TRBV6-3 to TRBJ1-1; 10 nucleotides align to TRBD1. Germline CDR1 is MNHEY and CDR2 is SVGEGT. Losses at the gene ends were 5 bases for V and 7 bases for J; bases not matched to a gene: 7. There are 14 residues in the CDR3.

The chain employs TRBV27 and TRBJ2-3, with D possibly matching TRBD1 (6 bases). This CDR3 region has 17 residues. Per germline, CDR1 MNHEY and CDR2 SMNVEV (reference sequence). V lost 3 bases to trimming and J lost 0 bases, with 16 bases between them. CDR3 amino acids: CASSLVGGISSTDTQYF. In DNA form, the CDR3 reads TGTGCCAGCAGTTTGGTTGGGGGCATATCTAGCACAGATACGCAGTATTTT.

Many counts were recorded for this clonotype. The J gene is TRBJ2-7, the V gene TRBV12-5, with 12 bases fitting TRBD2. The germline gives CDR1 LGHNT, CDR2 FRNRAP. The V gene end was trimmed by 0 bases and the J gene end by 2 bases; junction bases not matched to a gene: 5. The CDR3 has 17 residues. CDR3 amino acids: CASGLVGTSGLTYEQYF. CDR3 nucleotides: TGTGCTAGTGGTTTGGTGGGGACTAGCGGGCTCACCTACGAGCAGTACTTC. Combining the CDR3 with reference TRBV12-5 and TRBJ2-7 gives the whole variable domain DARVTQTPRHKVTEMGQEVTMRCQPILGHNTVFWYRQTMMQGLELLAYFRNRAPLDDSGMPKDRFSAEMPDATLATLKIQPSEPRDSAVYFCASGLVGTSGLTYEQYFGPGTRLTVT.

The chain recombines TRBV5-6 with TRBJ1-3, with D unclear. CDR3 length equals 15 residues. V gave up 4 bases and J gave up 0 bases, with 11 bases separating them. Germline CDR1 reads SGHDT; CDR2 reads YYEEEE. CDR3 loop: CASSPSPPSGNTIYF. The CDR3 DNA is TGTGCCAGCAGCCCTAGCCCTCCCTCTGGAAACACCATATATTTT.

This clonotype was counted at least ten times. The chain couples TRBV28 to TRBJ2-7; TRBD2 agrees at 10 bases. The CDR3 loop spans 15 amino acids. Trimming cost V 5 bases and J 5 bases; bases outside gene matches: 9. Germline CDR1 MDHEN, CDR2 SYDVKM. CDR3: CASSLGTSDVHEQYF. For the CDR3, the DNA is TGTGCCAGCAGTCTCGGGACTAGCGATGTGCACGAGCAGTACTTC. Combining the CDR3 with reference TRBV28 and TRBJ2-7 gives the whole variable domain DVKVTQSSRYLVKRTGEKVFLECVQDMDHENMFWYRQDPGLGLRLIYFSYDVKMKEKGDIPEGYSVSREKKERFSLILESASTNQTSMYLCASSLGTSDVHEQYFGPGTRLTVT.

As for this clonotype: A single base separates this from a much larger clone, so it may be a read error. The chain uses TRBV24-1 and TRBJ1-2; D remains ambiguous. V lost 4 bases and J lost 5, with 7 bases in between. This CDR3 has 12 residues. Germline CDR1 and CDR2: KGHDR and SFDVKD. The CDR3 region has the DNA TGTGCCACCAGTGAGAGGAGTTATGGCTACACCTTC. Its protein product is CATSERSYGYTF.

This chain joins TRBV5-6 and TRBJ2-4; D gene uncertain. With 2 bases removed from V and 6 bases from J, the gap between germline ends came to 6 bases. The CDR3 extends over 12 amino acids. Germline V lookup: CDR1 SGHDT, CDR2 YYEEEE. CDR3 nucleotides: TGTGCCAGCAGCTTAAGACTAAACATTCAGTACTTC. Translated: CASSLRLNIQYF.

This clonotype was recorded at least ten times. V and J are TRBV2 and TRBJ1-6, with D tentatively TRBD1 (5 bases). Germline V CDR1 and CDR2: SNHLY, FYNNEI. The V end lost 3 bases, the J end lost 8 bases, and 8 bases lay between the germline ends. There are 13 residues in the CDR3. CDR3 residues: CASSDRGDSPLHF. DNA of the CDR3: TGTGCCAGCAGTGACCGGGGGGATTCACCCCTCCACTTT. Filled out from reference TRBV2 and TRBJ1-6, the complete variable domain reads EPEVTQTPSHQVTQMGQEVILRCVPISNHLYFYWYRQILGQKVEFLVSFYNNEISEKSEIFDDQFSVERPDGSNFTLKIRSTKLEDSAMYFCASSDRGDSPLHFGNGTRLTVT.

This chain links TRBV20-1 with TRBJ1-5; 7 nucleotides align to TRBD1. The V segment lost 4 bases and the J segment 4 bases; nucleotides outside the gene matches: 7. The germline V gene has CDR1 DFQATT and CDR2 SNEGSKA (reference sequence). This CDR3 region has 14 residues. Here the CDR3 DNA reads TGCAGTGCTAACAGACAGGGAGGGAATCAGCCCCAGCATTTT. Protein sequence: CSANRQGGNQPQHF.

This clonotype was recorded at least ten times. The rearrangement links TRBV20-1 to TRBJ2-7; D remains unclear. The germline CDR1 and CDR2 sequences are DFQATT and SNEGSKA (reference sequence). Trimming stripped 3 bases from V and 3 bases from J, with 18 bases between. The CDR3 is 15 amino acids. The CDR3 nucleotides read TGCAGTGCTAGTCTGTGGCCGAGGAAAGTCTACGAGCAGTACTTC. Encoded protein: CSASLWPRKVYEQYF.

This clonotype has ten or more counts. The chain has TRBV20-1 and TRBJ2-7; 7 bases match TRBD1. There are 14 residues in the CDR3. Trimming took 6 bases from V and 7 from J; bases not matched to a gene: 15. Germline CDR1 and CDR2: DFQATT and SNEGSKA (reference sequence). This CDR3 reads CSAKGRVRGLEQYF. In DNA form, the CDR3 reads TGCAGTGCCAAAGGCCGGGTCAGGGGGTTGGAGCAGTACTTC.

V is TRBV9 and J is TRBJ2-3; D might be TRBD2 (5 bases). This CDR3 has 13 amino acids. Germline V gene data show CDR1 as SGDLS and CDR2 as YYNGEE. Between the trimmed V and J ends, which lost 4 bases and 6 bases, there was a span of 12 bases. CDR3 bases: TGTGCCAGCAGCTACGGGGTGGCGGATACGCAGTATTTT. It encodes CASSYGVADTQYF.

Ten or more counts support this clonotype. The rearrangement links TRBV3-1 to TRBJ1-1; the D is unclear. The V gene's germline CDR1 is LGHDT and CDR2 YNNKEL (reference sequence). Trimming removed 0 bases at V and 3 bases at J, with 11 bases between. This CDR3 is 15 amino acids long. This chain's CDR3 is CASSQDLGGDTEAFF. The CDR3 DNA reads as TGTGCCAGCAGCCAAGATTTAGGCGGGGACACTGAAGCTTTCTTT.

This clonotype was observed a few times. The chain joins TRBV27 to TRBJ1-5; D might be TRBD1 (6 bases). V gave up 6 bases and J gave up 7 bases, with 16 bases separating them. The germline V gene encodes CDR1 MNHEY and CDR2 SMNVEV (reference sequence). The CDR3 is made up of 14 amino acids. The CDR3 region has the DNA TGTGCCAGCAGCCTCAGGGGACTGGGGCAGCCCCAGCATTTT. Its protein is CASSLRGLGQPQHF.

This clonotype was seen repeatedly, ten times or more. CDR3 bases: TGTGCCAGCAAGGGGCGGGCGTACACTGAAGCTTTCTTT. Translated, it gives CASKGRAYTEAFF. V and J are TRBV6-2 or TRBV6-3 and TRBJ1-1; D might be TRBD1 (5 bases). The CDR3 totals 13 residues. With 7 bases removed from V and 3 bases from J, the gap between germline ends came to 12 bases. Germline loops: CDR1 MNHEY, CDR2 SVGEGT.

The chain carries TRBV4-3 and TRBJ2-2; D is tentatively TRBD1 or TRBD2 (5 bases each). The germline V gene has CDR1 LGHNA and CDR2 YSLEER. The CDR3 runs to 19 residues. Deletions cut 1 base from V and 0 bases from J, with 18 bases between. CDR3 sequence (DNA): TGCGCCAGCAGCCAAGGGGGACGGGTGATCCTCGCGAACACCGGGGAGCTGTTTTTT. It codes for CASSQGGRVILANTGELFF.

V is TRBV10-2 and J is TRBJ2-7, with D uncertain. V lost 6 bases to trimming and J lost 5 bases, with 14 bases between them. Germline V gene lookup returns CDR1 WSHSY and CDR2 SAAADI. This CDR3 has 13 amino acids. This chain's CDR3 is CASRPGDRHEQYF. CDR3 DNA: TGCGCCAGCAGACCCGGTGATAGGCACGAGCAGTACTTC.

This chain connects TRBV4-1 to TRBJ1-2, with TRBD1 identical over 12 bases. After removal of 1 base from V and 8 bases from J, the junction contained 11 bases not matched to a gene. The germline gives CDR1 MGHRA, CDR2 YSYEKL. CDR3 length equals 17 residues. CDR3 amino acids: CASSQAGTGGPPGGYTF. The CDR3 region has the DNA TGCGCCAGCAGCCAAGCGGGGACAGGGGGCCCTCCTGGAGGCTACACCTTC.

This clonotype was observed many times. For the CDR3, the DNA is TGTGCCAGCAGTTTATATACAGGGAGGGACGAGCAGTACTTC. This gives the protein CASSLYTGRDEQYF. The chain combines TRBV27 with TRBJ2-7; possibly TRBD2 for D (7 bases). This CDR3 contains 14 residues. With 1 base removed from V and 5 bases from J, the gap between germline ends came to 12 bases. Germline V gene sequence: CDR1 MNHEY, CDR2 SMNVEV (reference sequence).

This clonotype was counted only a few times. The rearrangement uses TRBV7-9 and TRBJ2-5, with D tentatively TRBD1 (5 bases). This CDR3 has 13 amino acids. Between the trimmed V and J ends, which lost 1 base and 7 bases, there was a span of 10 bases. The germline gives CDR1 SEHNR, CDR2 FQNEAQ (reference sequence). CDR3 sequence reads: CASSLETGWTQYF. The CDR3 DNA is TGTGCCAGCAGCTTAGAAACAGGTTGGACCCAGTACTTC. Full variable domain (rest looked up from reference TRBV7-9 and TRBJ2-5): DTGVSQNPRHKITKRGQNVTFRCDPISEHNRLYWYRQTLGQGPEFLTYFQNEAQLEKSRLLSDRFSAERPKGSFSTLEIQRTEQGDSAMYLCASSLETGWTQYFGPGTRLLVL.

The chain is built from TRBV20-1 and TRBJ2-7, with D possibly matching TRBD1 (6 bases). The CDR3 is 14 residues long. The V and J ends lost 3 bases and 2 bases respectively, with 14 bases between them. Germline V CDR1 and CDR2: DFQATT, SNEGSKA (reference sequence). In nucleotides, the CDR3 is TGCAGTGCTAGGCCGGGACAACTGACCTACGAGCAGTACTTC. This encodes CSARPGQLTYEQYF.

This clonotype was counted only a few times. The V call is TRBV20-1, the J call TRBJ2-5, with 7 bases matching TRBD2. Losses at the gene ends were 3 bases for V and 2 bases for J; bases not matched to a gene: 9. The germline CDR1 and CDR2 sequences are DFQATT and SNEGSKA (reference sequence). CDR3 length: 15 amino acids. CDR3 nucleotide sequence: TGCAGTGCTAGCGGATACCGGGACTATCAAGAGACCCAGTACTTC. It translates to CSASGYRDYQETQYF.

The V and J genes are TRBV15 and TRBJ2-2; the match to TRBD1 covers 11 bases. V was clipped by 0 bases and J by 6 bases; unmatched bases: 12. Germline loops: CDR1 LNHNV, CDR2 YYDKDF (reference sequence). CDR3 length: 19 residues. CDR3 in amino acids: CATSRDLSGGQGGSGELFF. As DNA, the CDR3 is TGTGCCACCAGCAGAGATTTATCGGGGGGACAGGGGGGATCCGGGGAGCTGTTTTTT.

This clonotype was detected a few times. This chain joins TRBV9 and TRBJ2-1, with 7 bases fitting TRBD2. With V trimmed by 0 bases and J by 7 bases, 7 bases remained unmatched. The CDR3 is 15 residues long. Germline loops: CDR1 SGDLS, CDR2 YYNGEE. CDR3 region: CASSVERGRANEQFF. CDR3 sequence (DNA): TGTGCCAGCAGCGTAGAACGTGGGAGGGCAAATGAGCAGTTCTTC.